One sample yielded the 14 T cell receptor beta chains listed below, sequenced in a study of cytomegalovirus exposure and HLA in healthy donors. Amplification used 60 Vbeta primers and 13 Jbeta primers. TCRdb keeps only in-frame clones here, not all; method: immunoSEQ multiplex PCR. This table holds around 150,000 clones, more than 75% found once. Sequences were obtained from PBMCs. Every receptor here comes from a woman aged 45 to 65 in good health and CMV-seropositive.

The CDR3 DNA is TGTGCCAGCAGCCCCCGGGCAGGGATAACTGAAGCTTTCTTT. Translation: CASSPRAGITEAFF. The chain recombines TRBV7-9 with TRBJ1-1; D possibly corresponds to TRBD1 (5 bases). The CDR3 totals 14 residues. Germline assignment: CDR1 SEHNR and CDR2 FQNEAQ (reference sequence). V lost 5 bases and J lost 5, with 15 bases in between. The variable domain in full, completed from reference TRBV7-9 and TRBJ1-1, reads DTGVSQNPRHKITKRGQNVTFRCDPISEHNRLYWYRQTLGQGPEFLTYFQNEAQLEKSRLLSDRFSAERPKGSFSTLEIQRTEQGDSAMYLCASSPRAGITEAFFGQGTRLTVV.

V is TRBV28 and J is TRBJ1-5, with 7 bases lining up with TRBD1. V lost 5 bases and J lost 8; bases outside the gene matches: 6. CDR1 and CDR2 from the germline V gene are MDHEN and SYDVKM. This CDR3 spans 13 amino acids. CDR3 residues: CASSRQGWEPQHF. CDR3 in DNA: TGTGCCAGCAGTCGACAGGGTTGGGAGCCCCAGCATTTT. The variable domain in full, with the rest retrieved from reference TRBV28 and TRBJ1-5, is DVKVTQSSRYLVKRTGEKVFLECVQDMDHENMFWYRQDPGLGLRLIYFSYDVKMKEKGDIPEGYSVSREKKERFSLILESASTNQTSMYLCASSRQGWEPQHFGDGTRLSIL.

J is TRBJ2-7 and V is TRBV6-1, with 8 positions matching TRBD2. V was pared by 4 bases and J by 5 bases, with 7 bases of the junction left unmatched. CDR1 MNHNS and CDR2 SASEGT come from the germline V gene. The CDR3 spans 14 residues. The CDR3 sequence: CASSVGGRRNEQYF. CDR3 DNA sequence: TGTGCCAGCAGTGTCGGCGGGAGGAGGAACGAGCAGTACTTC.

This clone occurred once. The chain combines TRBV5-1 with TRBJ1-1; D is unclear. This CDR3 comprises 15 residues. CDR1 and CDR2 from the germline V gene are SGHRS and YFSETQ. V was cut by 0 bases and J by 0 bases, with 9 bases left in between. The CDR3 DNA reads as TGCGCCAGCAGCTTGGAGAGCGTGGTGAACACTGAAGCTTTCTTT. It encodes CASSLESVVNTEAFF.

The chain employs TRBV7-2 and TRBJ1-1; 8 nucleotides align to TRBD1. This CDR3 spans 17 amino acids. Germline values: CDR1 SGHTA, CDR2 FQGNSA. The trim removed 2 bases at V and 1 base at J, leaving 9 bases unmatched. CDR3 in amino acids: CASSLRGQGAWNTEAFF. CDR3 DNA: TGTGCCAGCAGCTTAAGGGGCCAGGGGGCGTGGAACACTGAAGCTTTCTTT.

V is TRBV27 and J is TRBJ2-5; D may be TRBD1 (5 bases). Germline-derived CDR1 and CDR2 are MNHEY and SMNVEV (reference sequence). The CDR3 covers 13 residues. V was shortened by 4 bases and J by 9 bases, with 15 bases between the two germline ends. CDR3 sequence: CASSSWTSSAQYF. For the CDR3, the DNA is TGTGCCAGCAGTTCCTGGACATCTTCAGCCCAGTACTTC.

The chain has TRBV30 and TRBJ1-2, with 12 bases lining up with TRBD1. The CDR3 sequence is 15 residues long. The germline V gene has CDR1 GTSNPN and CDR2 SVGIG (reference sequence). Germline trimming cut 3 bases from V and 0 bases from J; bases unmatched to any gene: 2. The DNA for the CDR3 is TGTGCCTGGAGGGGACAGGGGGCAGCTAACTATGGCTACACCTTC. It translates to CAWRGQGAANYGYTF.

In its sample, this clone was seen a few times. This CDR3 is CASSSQGPISYEQYF. The CDR3 nucleotides are TGTGCCAGCAGTTCACAGGGCCCGATTTCCTACGAGCAGTACTTC. The chain uses TRBV28 and TRBJ2-7; TRBD1 is a possible D gene (6 bases). CDR1 is MDHEN and CDR2 is SYDVKM in the germline V gene. V was trimmed by 4 bases and J by 1 base, leaving 14 bases between them. The CDR3 is made up of 15 amino acids.

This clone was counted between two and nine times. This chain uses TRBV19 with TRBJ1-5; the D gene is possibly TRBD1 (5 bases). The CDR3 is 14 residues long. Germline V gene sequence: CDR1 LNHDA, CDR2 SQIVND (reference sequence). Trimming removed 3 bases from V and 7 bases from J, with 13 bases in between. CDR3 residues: CASSIWRSGQPQHF. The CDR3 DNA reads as TGTGCCAGTAGTATCTGGAGATCAGGGCAGCCCCAGCATTTT.

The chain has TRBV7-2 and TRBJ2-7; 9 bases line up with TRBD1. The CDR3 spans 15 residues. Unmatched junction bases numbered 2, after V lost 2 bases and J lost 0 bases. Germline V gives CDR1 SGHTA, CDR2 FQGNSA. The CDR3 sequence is CASSLKTGGSYEQYF. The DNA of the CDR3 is TGTGCCAGCAGCTTAAAGACAGGGGGCTCCTACGAGCAGTACTTC.

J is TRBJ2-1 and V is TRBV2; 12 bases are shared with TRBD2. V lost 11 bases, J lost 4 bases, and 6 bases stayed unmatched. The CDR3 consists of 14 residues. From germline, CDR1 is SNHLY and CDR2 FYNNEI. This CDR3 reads CACRLAGEYNEQFF. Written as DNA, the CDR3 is TGTGCCTGTAGACTAGCGGGAGAGTACAATGAGCAGTTCTTC.

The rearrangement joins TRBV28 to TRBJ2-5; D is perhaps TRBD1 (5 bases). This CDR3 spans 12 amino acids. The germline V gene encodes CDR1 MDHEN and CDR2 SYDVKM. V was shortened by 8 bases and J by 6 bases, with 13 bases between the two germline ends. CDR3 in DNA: TGTGCCAGCTCGATAGCAGGGAAGACCCAGTACTTC. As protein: CASSIAGKTQYF.

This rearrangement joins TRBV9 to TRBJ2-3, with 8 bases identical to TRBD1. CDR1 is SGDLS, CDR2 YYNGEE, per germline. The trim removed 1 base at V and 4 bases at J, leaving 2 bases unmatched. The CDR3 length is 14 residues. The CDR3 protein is CASSVSTGADTQYF. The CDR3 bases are TGTGCCAGCAGCGTATCGACAGGGGCAGATACGCAGTATTTT.

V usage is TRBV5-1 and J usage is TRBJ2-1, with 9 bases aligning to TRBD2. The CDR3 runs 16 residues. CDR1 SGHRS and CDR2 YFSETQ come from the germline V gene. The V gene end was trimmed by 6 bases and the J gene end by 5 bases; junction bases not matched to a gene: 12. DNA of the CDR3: TGCGCCAGCACTAAAGATGGACTAGCGCTAAACAATGAGCAGTTCTTC. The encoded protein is CASTKDGLALNNEQFF. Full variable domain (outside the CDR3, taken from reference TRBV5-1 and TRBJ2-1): KAGVTQTPRYLIKTRGQQVTLSCSPISGHRSVSWYQQTPGQGLQFLFEYFSETQRNKGNFPGRFSGRQFSNSRSEMNVSTLELGDSALYLCASTKDGLALNNEQFFGPGTRLTVL.